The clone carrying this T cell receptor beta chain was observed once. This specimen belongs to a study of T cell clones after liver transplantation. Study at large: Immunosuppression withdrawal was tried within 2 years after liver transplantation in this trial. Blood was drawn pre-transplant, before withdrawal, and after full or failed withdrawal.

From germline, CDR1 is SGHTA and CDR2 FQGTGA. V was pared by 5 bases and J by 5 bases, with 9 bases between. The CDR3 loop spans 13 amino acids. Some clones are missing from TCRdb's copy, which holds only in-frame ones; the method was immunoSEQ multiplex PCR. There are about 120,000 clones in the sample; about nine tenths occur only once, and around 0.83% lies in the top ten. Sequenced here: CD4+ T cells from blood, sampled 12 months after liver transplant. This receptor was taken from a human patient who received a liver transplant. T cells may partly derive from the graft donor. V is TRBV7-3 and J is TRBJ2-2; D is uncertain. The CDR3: CASSPQLTGELFF. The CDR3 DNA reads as TGTGCCAGCAGCCCTCAGCTGACCGGGGAGCTGTTTTTT.